Each of the 7 T cell receptor beta chains below was sequenced from the same sample in a study of CD8 T cells in ankylosing spondylitis. Study-level points and caveats: There was a TCR beta motif, made of several highly homologous variants, that appeared characteristic of ankylosing spondylitis blood.

TCRdb re-analysed the 5' RACE reads in MiXCR, keeping a single row per CDR3 protein. There are 200,000 to 250,000 distinct CDR3 sequences in the sample; around 16% occur only once, and about 39% lies in the top ten. What these receptors recognize is not known. The sequencing sample was made of blood, either unsorted or a sorted T cell fraction (not recorded which). All receptors come from a male donor with ankylosing spondylitis.

CDR3 amino acids: CASSWESRNNEQFF. DNA for the CDR3: TGTGCCAGCAGCTGGGAGTCTAGGAACAATGAGCAGTTCTTC. V usage is TRBV11-2 and J usage is TRBJ2-1; TRBD2 might be the D (5 bases). The CDR3 has 14 residues. Trimming pared 4 bases from V and 5 bases from J, leaving 12 bases between. Germline CDR1 and CDR2: SGHAT and FQNNGV.

This chain joins TRBV5-6 and TRBJ2-5; 9 bases align to TRBD1. This CDR3 is 18 amino acids long. Germline loops: CDR1 SGHDT, CDR2 YYEEEE. Losses at the gene ends were 2 bases for V and 5 bases for J; bases not matched to a gene: 16. CDR3 coding DNA: TGTGCCAGCAGCTTTGTACCGGCAATCGAGACAGGGGGGGAGACCCAGTACTTC. It is translated as CASSFVPAIETGGETQYF.

In its sample, this clonotype was seen many times. The chain combines TRBV4-1 with TRBJ2-1, with D uncertain. V lost 0 bases and J 7 bases, leaving 10 bases between the germline ends. CDR1 is MGHRA, CDR2 YSYEKL, per germline. The CDR3 runs 14 residues. As DNA, the CDR3 is TGCGCCAGCAGCCAAGACCCAAGTCCGAATGAGCAGTTCTTC. Amino acids: CASSQDPSPNEQFF.

This sequence joins TRBV5-1 and TRBJ2-2; 8 nucleotides agree with TRBD2. Germline V gene sequence: CDR1 SGHRS, CDR2 YFSETQ. The CDR3 contains 14 residues. CDR3 coding DNA: TGCGCTACCAGCGTGCTAGCGGGCACCGGGGAGCTGTTTTTT. This gives the protein CATSVLAGTGELFF.

The chain combines TRBV27 with TRBJ2-1, with 8 bases matching TRBD2. J lost 0 bases, V lost 3 bases, and 1 base had no gene match. Germline CDR1 reads MNHEY; CDR2 reads SMNVEV (reference sequence). This CDR3 comprises 15 residues. In DNA, the CDR3 is TGTGCCAGCAGTTTTGGGACTAGCTCCTACAATGAGCAGTTCTTC. This encodes CASSFGTSSYNEQFF.

In its sample, this clonotype was seen a few times. The chain links TRBV15 to TRBJ2-1; TRBD2 aligns across 9 bases. This CDR3 region has 15 residues. In germline, CDR1 is LNHNV, CDR2 YYDKDF (reference sequence). Germline trimming cut 5 bases from V and 5 bases from J; bases unmatched to any gene: 7. The CDR3 reads CATSSLAGRDNEQFF. The DNA for the CDR3 is TGTGCCACCAGCTCTCTAGCGGGGCGGGACAATGAGCAGTTCTTC.

Only a few counts were recorded for this clonotype. The chain is built from TRBV6-5 and TRBJ2-7; tentatively, D is TRBD2 (5 bases). Germline V lookup: CDR1 MNHEY, CDR2 SVGAGI. This CDR3 is built from 16 residues. The V end lost 0 bases, the J end lost 3 bases, and 15 bases lay between the germline ends. The CDR3 protein is CASSYSHFSGNYEQYF. CDR3 nucleotides: TGTGCCAGCAGTTACTCGCACTTTTCCGGGAACTACGAGCAGTACTTC.